The clone carrying this TCR beta chain was picked up one time. The data were taken from a study of blood T cell repertoires in COVID-19. In the study overall: The cDNA or gDNA used as material had been derived from T cells, B-cell-depleted T cells, or PBMCs.

Original methodology: Reference gene primers were amplified, and this amplification served to estimate nucleated cell counts. TCRdb keeps only in-frame clones here, not all; method: immunoSEQ multiplex PCR. V and J calls and clone size come straight from that table; D and trimming were deduced from the DNA. Altogether around 100,000 clones are present, approximately 86% being singletons, with the ten largest covering around 3%. The clonotype comes from a man in his fifties with active or convalescent COVID-19. Sample: peripheral blood.

The CDR3 sequence is CASSLGLAGKETQYF. Here the CDR3 DNA reads TGTGCCAGCAGCTTAGGCCTAGCGGGGAAAGAGACCCAGTACTTC. The chain employs TRBV7-2 and TRBJ2-5; 9 nucleotides match TRBD2. This CDR3 is built from 15 residues. Trimming removed 1 base from V and 3 bases from J; junction bases left unmatched: 3. CDR1 and CDR2 from the germline V gene are SGHTA and FQGNSA. The full variable domain, in which reference TRBV7-2 and TRBJ2-5 provide the parts outside the CDR3, is GAGVSQSPSNKVTEKGKDVELRCDPISGHTALYWYRQSLGQGLEFLIYFQGNSAPDKSGLPSDRFSAERTGGSVSTLTIQRTQQEDSAVYLCASSLGLAGKETQYFGPGTRLLVL.